A selection of T cell receptor beta chains follows, all from one sample in a study of OX40 agonist ivuxolimab in advanced cancers. Sequencing was performed with immunoSEQ multiplex PCR; in TCRdb, only in-frame clones are kept and a portion is missing. Among about 22,000 clones listed, 77% were seen once. This specimen consisted of CD4+ or CD8+ T cells sorted from blood, obtained in a trial of the OX40 agonist ivuxolimab. The receptors were gathered from an adult with an advanced solid tumor such as melanoma, head and neck, liver or kidney cancer. The CDR3 runs from the conserved cysteine through the conserved F or W. D genes are given only for firm matches. Not every row has a clone size; where given, it reads once, few, many or a size class.

size: .
D: TRBD2
J: TRBJ2-5
V: TRBV5-4
CDR3: CASSLLGGAAETQYF
DNA: TGTGCCAGCAGCTTGCTCGGGGGGGCCGCGGAGACCCAGTACTTC

size: .
D: .
J: TRBJ1-2
V: TRBV6-5
CDR3: CASSYSFQGRHGYTF
DNA: TGTGCCAGCAGTTACTCGTTCCAGGGGCGCCATGGCTACACCTTC

size: .
D: TRBD2
J: TRBJ2-1
V: TRBV5-1
CDR3: CASSLLGLAGAQRNEQFF
DNA: TGCGCCAGCAGCTTGTTAGGACTAGCGGGGGCCCAGCGTAATGAGCAGTTCTTC

size: .
D: TRBD1
J: TRBJ1-4
V: TRBV10-1
CDR3: CANSQVLSGQVCSDEKLFF
DNA: TGCGCCAACTCACAGGTACTATCGGGACAGGTTTGCTCGGATGAAAAACTGTTTTTT

size: few
D: .
J: TRBJ1-5
V: TRBV7-6
CDR3: CASSLGSWMGHRNQPQHF
DNA: TGTGCCAGCAGCTTAGGGTCTTGGATGGGGCACCGCAATCAGCCCCAGCATTTT

size: few
D: TRBD1
J: TRBJ2-5
V: TRBV7-2
CDR3: CASSLSRTGEETQYF
DNA: TGTGCCAGCAGCCTCTCCAGGACAGGGGAAGAGACCCAGTACTTC

size: .
D: .
J: TRBJ1-5
V: TRBV7-2
CDR3: CASSNSGGSNQPQHF
DNA: TGTGCCAGCAGCAACAGCGGGGGGAGCAATCAGCCCCAGCATTTT

size: .
D: .
J: TRBJ1-1
V: TRBV4-3
CDR3: CASSQGTAEAFF
DNA: TGCGCCAGCAGCCAAGGGACTGCTGAAGCTTTCTTT

size: .
D: TRBD1
J: TRBJ2-7
V: TRBV13
CDR3: CASSPGQGFYEQYF
DNA: TGTGCCAGCAGCCCGGGACAGGGGTTCTACGAGCAGTACTTC

size: few
D: TRBD2
J: TRBJ2-1
V: TRBV4-3
CDR3: CASSQESAGGSLNEQFF
DNA: TGCGCCAGCAGCCAAGAGTCAGCGGGGGGTTCGTTGAATGAGCAGTTCTTC

size: .
D: .
J: TRBJ2-7
V: TRBV10-3
CDR3: CAITPTPGEQYF
DNA: TGTGCCATCACCCCCACCCCGGGGGAGCAGTACTTC

size: .
D: TRBD2
J: TRBJ2-5
V: TRBV5-4
CDR3: CASSPGLAETQYF
DNA: TGTGCCAGCAGCCCGGGACTAGCGGAGACCCAGTACTTC

size: .
D: .
J: TRBJ2-2
V: TRBV5-5
CDR3: CASSLGRTNTGELFF
DNA: TGTGCCAGCAGCCTGGGACGGACGAACACCGGGGAGCTGTTTTTT

size: .
D: .
J: TRBJ2-1
V: TRBV6-5
CDR3: CASSTGRNEQFF
DNA: TGTGCCAGCAGTACGGGACGAAATGAGCAGTTCTTC

size: .
D: .
J: TRBJ1-1
V: TRBV5-4
CDR3: CASTVQGNTEAFF
DNA: TGTGCCAGCACCGTACAGGGAAACACTGAAGCTTTCTTT

size: .
D: .
J: TRBJ2-7
V: TRBV7-9
CDR3: CASSPRRKPDEQYF
DNA: TGTGCCAGCAGCCCCCGACGGAAACCTGACGAGCAGTACTTC

size: few
D: TRBD1
J: TRBJ1-2
V: TRBV6-1
CDR3: CASSENPRGHNYGYTF
DNA: TGTGCCAGCAGTGAAAACCCCAGGGGGCACAACTATGGCTACACCTTC

size: .
D: .
J: TRBJ1-2
V: TRBV5-1
CDR3: CASSFPDGWGYTF
DNA: TGCGCCAGCAGCTTCCCGGACGGCTGGGGCTACACCTTC

size: .
D: .
J: TRBJ2-3
V: TRBV6-6
CDR3: CASSGGRDPDTQYF
DNA: TGTGCCAGCAGTGGCGGCAGGGATCCAGATACGCAGTATTTT

size: .
D: TRBD2
J: TRBJ2-1
V: TRBV11-2
CDR3: CASSWGPSGGYNEQFF
DNA: TGTGCCAGCAGCTGGGGGCCTAGCGGGGGTTACAATGAGCAGTTCTTC

size: .
D: TRBD1
J: TRBJ2-6
V: TRBV4-3
CDR3: CASSSPFGQGALGANVLTF
DNA: TGCGCCAGCAGCTCCCCGTTCGGACAGGGGGCGCTTGGGGCCAACGTCCTGACTTTC

size: .
D: .
J: TRBJ2-2
V: TRBV13
CDR3: CASSPRGLNTGELFF
DNA: TGTGCCAGCAGCCCCCGTGGGCTTAACACCGGGGAGCTGTTTTTT

size: .
D: TRBD2
J: TRBJ2-3
V: TRBV4-3
CDR3: CASSQEPHPSGGTDTQYF
DNA: TGCGCCAGCAGCCAAGAACCCCATCCTAGCGGGGGGACAGATACGCAGTATTTT

size: .
D: .
J: TRBJ1-1
V: TRBV5-6
CDR3: CASSPGASNEAFF
DNA: TGTGCCAGCAGCCCAGGGGCTTCGAATGAAGCTTTCTTT

size: few
D: TRBD2
J: TRBJ2-7
V: TRBV7-8
CDR3: CASSLVGGSSYEQYF
DNA: TGTGCCAGCAGCTTAGTGGGGGGGAGCTCCTACGAGCAGTACTTC

size: .
D: TRBD2
J: TRBJ2-1
V: TRBV9
CDR3: CASSGGAGDEQFF
DNA: TGTGCCAGCAGCGGAGGAGCGGGGGATGAGCAGTTCTTC

size: few
D: .
J: TRBJ2-3
V: TRBV19
CDR3: CASSIFSADTQYF
DNA: TGTGCCAGTAGTATTTTCAGTGCTGATACGCAGTATTTT

size: .
D: .
J: TRBJ2-1
V: TRBV6-6
CDR3: CASSYSWGSSYNEQFF
DNA: TGTGCCAGCAGTTACTCCTGGGGAAGCTCCTACAATGAGCAGTTCTTC

size: .
D: .
J: TRBJ1-1
V: TRBV13
CDR3: CASSISGVGDTEAFF
DNA: TGTGCCAGCAGCATATCAGGGGTGGGGGACACTGAAGCTTTCTTT

size: .
D: TRBD2
J: TRBJ2-2
V: TRBV10-2
CDR3: CASTGSGGAGELFF
DNA: TGCGCCAGCACGGGCAGCGGGGGGGCCGGGGAGCTGTTTTTT

size: .
D: .
J: TRBJ1-2
V: TRBV11-2
CDR3: CASSLGGAGYTF
DNA: TGTGCCAGCAGCTTAGGCGGGGCCGGCTACACCTTC

size: .
D: .
J: TRBJ2-1
V: TRBV11-2
CDR3: CASSLWGKDNEQFF
DNA: TGTGCCAGCAGCTTGTGGGGGAAAGACAATGAGCAGTTCTTC

size: .
D: .
J: TRBJ2-7
V: TRBV5-1
CDR3: CASSSGDLGDEQYF
DNA: TGCGCCAGCAGCTCGGGGGATTTGGGCGACGAGCAGTACTTC

size: .
D: TRBD2
J: TRBJ2-7
V: TRBV5-6
CDR3: CASSFTSGGYEQYF
DNA: TGTGCCAGCAGCTTTACTAGCGGGGGTTACGAGCAGTACTTC

size: .
D: .
J: TRBJ1-1
V: TRBV12-5
CDR3: CASGLGDLEAFF
DNA: TGTGCTAGTGGTTTGGGGGACCTTGAAGCTTTCTTT

size: .
D: .
J: TRBJ1-5
V: TRBV6-6
CDR3: CASSSVGGSNQPQHF
DNA: TGTGCCAGCAGTTCCGTGGGGGGGAGCAATCAGCCCCAGCATTTT

size: once
D: .
J: TRBJ1-5
V: TRBV2
CDR3: CASSPMDSNQPQHF
DNA: TGTGCCAGCAGTCCCATGGATAGCAATCAGCCCCAGCATTTT

size: .
D: .
J: TRBJ2-1
V: TRBV6-6
CDR3: CASSSVYNEQFF
DNA: TGTGCCAGCAGTTCGGTATACAATGAGCAGTTCTTC

size: .
D: TRBD2
J: TRBJ2-1
V: TRBV13
CDR3: CASSLGRGGVNEQFF
DNA: TGTGCCAGCAGCTTAGGTCGGGGGGGCGTAAATGAGCAGTTCTTC

size: .
D: .
J: TRBJ1-1
V: TRBV5-6
CDR3: CASEFAEAFF
DNA: TGTGCCAGCGAGTTTGCTGAAGCTTTCTTT

size: .
D: .
J: TRBJ1-3
V: TRBV21-1
CDR3: CASSQRGGTGGNTIYF
DNA: TGTGCCAGCAGCCAGAGGGGTGGGACAGGGGGAAACACCATATATTTT

size: .
D: .
J: TRBJ1-2
V: TRBV27
CDR3: CASSLRPGRSLGRDGYTF
DNA: TGTGCCAGCAGTTTGCGACCAGGACGGAGCTTGGGGCGTGATGGCTACACCTTC

size: few
D: .
J: TRBJ1-2
V: TRBV5-6
CDR3: CASSLSYGYTF
DNA: TGTGCCAGCAGCCTCTCGTATGGCTACACCTTC

size: .
D: .
J: TRBJ2-2
V: TRBV29-1
CDR3: CSASALTGELFF
DNA: TGCAGCGCCTCGGCCCTAACCGGGGAGCTGTTTTTT

size: .
D: .
J: TRBJ1-6
V: TRBV5-1
CDR3: CASSLGQINSPLHF
DNA: TGCGCCAGCAGCTTGGGACAGATTAATTCACCCCTCCACTTT

size: .
D: .
J: TRBJ2-6
V: TRBV4-3
CDR3: CASSESGWSGANVLTF
DNA: TGCGCCAGCAGCGAATCCGGGTGGTCTGGGGCCAACGTCCTGACTTTC

size: .
D: TRBD1
J: TRBJ1-2
V: TRBV29-1
CDR3: CSVVVGARGYGYTF
DNA: TGCAGCGTTGTAGTCGGGGCCAGGGGGTATGGCTACACCTTC

size: .
D: TRBD2
J: TRBJ2-1
V: TRBV7-6
CDR3: CASSPGTSGGDSYNEQFF
DNA: TGTGCCAGCAGCCCCGGGACTAGCGGGGGGGATTCCTACAATGAGCAGTTCTTC

size: .
D: TRBD2
J: TRBJ2-1
V: TRBV14
CDR3: CASSQDWERGFGNEQFF
DNA: TGTGCCAGCAGCCAAGATTGGGAGCGGGGATTCGGGAATGAGCAGTTCTTC

size: .
D: .
J: TRBJ1-5
V: TRBV5-8
CDR3: CASSSRGGNQPQHF
DNA: TGTGCCAGCAGCTCCCGGGGGGGCAATCAGCCCCAGCATTTT

size: few
D: TRBD2
J: TRBJ2-2
V: TRBV5-4
CDR3: CASSLGTSSTNTGELFF
DNA: TGTGCCAGCAGCTTGGGGACTAGCTCTACGAACACCGGGGAGCTGTTTTTT

size: .
D: .
J: TRBJ2-5
V: TRBV4-3
CDR3: CASSQAWVSSETQYF
DNA: TGCGCCAGCAGCCAGGCGTGGGTCTCATCGGAGACCCAGTACTTC

size: .
D: .
J: TRBJ1-2
V: TRBV7-3
CDR3: CASSSTSNSNYGYTF
DNA: TGTGCCAGCAGTTCGACTTCAAATTCTAACTATGGCTACACCTTC

size: few
D: .
J: TRBJ2-7
V: TRBV18
CDR3: CASSLKRDGGMNRYEQYF
DNA: TGTGCCAGCTCACTAAAAAGGGACGGCGGTATGAATCGGTACGAGCAGTACTTC

size: .
D: TRBD1
J: TRBJ2-6
V: TRBV11-2
CDR3: CASSFWGTGVRGANVLTF
DNA: TGTGCCAGCAGCTTTTGGGGGACAGGGGTGCGTGGGGCCAACGTCCTGACTTTC

size: .
D: TRBD1
J: TRBJ1-1
V: TRBV9
CDR3: CASSADRVTEAFF
DNA: TGTGCCAGCAGTGCGGACAGGGTCACTGAAGCTTTCTTT

size: .
D: .
J: TRBJ2-3
V: TRBV6-5
CDR3: CASSYREDTDTQYF
DNA: TGTGCCAGCAGTTACAGGGAAGACACAGATACGCAGTATTTT

size: .
D: .
J: TRBJ2-7
V: TRBV5-6
CDR3: CASSPISGEQYF
DNA: TGTGCCAGCAGCCCCATCAGCGGCGAGCAGTACTTC

size: .
D: .
J: TRBJ2-1
V: TRBV18
CDR3: CASSPGGSSYNEQFF
DNA: TGTGCCAGCTCACCAGGGGGAAGCTCCTACAATGAGCAGTTCTTC